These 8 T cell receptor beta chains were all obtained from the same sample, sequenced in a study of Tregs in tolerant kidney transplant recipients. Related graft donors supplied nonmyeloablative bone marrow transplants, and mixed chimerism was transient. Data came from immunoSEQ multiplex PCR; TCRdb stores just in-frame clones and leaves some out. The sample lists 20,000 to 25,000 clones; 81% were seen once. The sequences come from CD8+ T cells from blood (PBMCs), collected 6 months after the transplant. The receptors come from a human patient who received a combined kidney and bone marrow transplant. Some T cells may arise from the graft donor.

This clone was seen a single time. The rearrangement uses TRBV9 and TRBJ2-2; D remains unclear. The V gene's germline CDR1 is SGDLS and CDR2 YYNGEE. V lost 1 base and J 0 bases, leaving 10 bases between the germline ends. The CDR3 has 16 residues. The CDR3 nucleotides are TGTGCCAGCAGCGTACTTCCTCTCGCGAACACCGGGGAGCTGTTTTTT. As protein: CASSVLPLANTGELFF. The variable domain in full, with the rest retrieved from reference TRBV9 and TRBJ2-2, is DSGVTQTPKHLITATGQRVTLRCSPRSGDLSVYWYQQSLDQGLQFLIQYYNGEERAKGNILERFSAQQFPDLHSELNLSSLELGDSALYFCASSVLPLANTGELFFGEGSRLTVL.

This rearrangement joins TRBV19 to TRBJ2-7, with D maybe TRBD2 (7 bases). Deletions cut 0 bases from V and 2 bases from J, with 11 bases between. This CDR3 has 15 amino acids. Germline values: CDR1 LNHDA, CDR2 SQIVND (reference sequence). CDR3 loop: CASSIEGGHTYEQYF. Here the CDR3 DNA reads TGTGCCAGTAGTATAGAGGGGGGGCACACCTACGAGCAGTACTTC.

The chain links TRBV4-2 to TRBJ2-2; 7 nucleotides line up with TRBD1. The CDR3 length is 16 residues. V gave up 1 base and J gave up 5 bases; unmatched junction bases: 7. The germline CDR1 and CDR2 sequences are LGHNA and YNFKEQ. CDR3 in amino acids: CASSQAGQTLTGELFF. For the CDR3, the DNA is TGTGCCAGCAGCCAAGCGGGACAGACCCTAACCGGGGAGCTGTTTTTT.

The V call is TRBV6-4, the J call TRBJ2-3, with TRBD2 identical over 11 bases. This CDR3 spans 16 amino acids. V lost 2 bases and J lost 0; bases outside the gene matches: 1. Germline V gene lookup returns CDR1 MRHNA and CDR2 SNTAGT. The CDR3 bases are TGTGCCAGCAGTGACGGGACTAGCGGAAGCACAGATACGCAGTATTTT. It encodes CASSDGTSGSTDTQYF.

The CDR3 nucleotides are TGTGCCAGCAGCCCTCGGCGGGATGTCAATGAGCAGTTCTTC. Its protein is CASSPRRDVNEQFF. The rearrangement uses TRBV9 and TRBJ2-1, with a tentative D call TRBD2 (6 bases). V was shortened by 4 bases and J by 6 bases, with 14 bases between the two germline ends. From germline, CDR1 is SGDLS and CDR2 YYNGEE. This CDR3 has 14 residues.

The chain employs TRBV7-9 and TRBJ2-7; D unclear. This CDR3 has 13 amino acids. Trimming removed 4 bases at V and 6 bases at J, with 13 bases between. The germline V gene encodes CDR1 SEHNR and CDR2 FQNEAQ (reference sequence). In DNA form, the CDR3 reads TGTGCCAGCAGCTACACCAGTGGTCGCGAGCAGTACTTC. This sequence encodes CASSYTSGREQYF. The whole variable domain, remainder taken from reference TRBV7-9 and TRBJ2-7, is DTGVSQNPRHKITKRGQNVTFRCDPISEHNRLYWYRQTLGQGPEFLTYFQNEAQLEKSRLLSDRFSAERPKGSFSTLEIQRTEQGDSAMYLCASSYTSGREQYFGPGTRLTVT.

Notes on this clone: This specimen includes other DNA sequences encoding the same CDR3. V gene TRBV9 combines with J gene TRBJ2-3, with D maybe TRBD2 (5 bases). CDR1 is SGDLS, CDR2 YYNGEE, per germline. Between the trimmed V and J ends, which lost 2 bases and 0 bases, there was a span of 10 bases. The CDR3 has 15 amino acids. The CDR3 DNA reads TGTGCCAGCAGCGTTCTAGCATCTAGCACAGATACGCAGTATTTT. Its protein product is CASSVLASSTDTQYF.

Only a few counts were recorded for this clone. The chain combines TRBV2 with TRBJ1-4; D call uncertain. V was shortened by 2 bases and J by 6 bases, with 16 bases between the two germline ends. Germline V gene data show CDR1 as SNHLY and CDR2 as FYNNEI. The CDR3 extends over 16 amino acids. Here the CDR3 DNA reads TGTGCCAGCAGTGAATCTCAGACAAGGCTGGATGAAAAACTGTTTTTT. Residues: CASSESQTRLDEKLFF.